Shown below are 22 T cell receptor beta chains from a single sample sequenced in a study of blood T cell repertoires in COVID-19. Profiling relied on immunoSEQ multiplex PCR, and the TCRdb table lists in-frame clones only, not all of them. Of some 200,000 clones in the sample, roughly 90% were seen once. Sequencing was done on a sample of peripheral blood. The receptors come from an older woman with COVID-19, enrolled during active disease.

V usage is TRBV19 and J usage is TRBJ2-7; 11 bases line up with TRBD1. Germline V gene sequence: CDR1 LNHDA, CDR2 SQIVND (reference sequence). The CDR3 length is 16 residues. The V segment lost 6 bases and the J segment 0 bases; nucleotides outside the gene matches: 7. As DNA, the CDR3 is TGTGCCAGTAGGAACACCGGGACAGGGGGCTCCTACGAGCAGTACTTC. This encodes CASRNTGTGGSYEQYF. Together with reference TRBV19 and TRBJ2-7, the CDR3 gives the full variable domain: DGGITQSPKYLFRKEGQNVTLSCEQNLNHDAMYWYRQDPGQGLRLIYYSQIVNDFQKGDIAEGYSVSREKKESFPLTVTSAQKNPTAFYLCASRNTGTGGSYEQYFGPGTRLTVT.

The table lists this clone with a count of one. The chain joins TRBV11-3 to TRBJ2-2; the D is unclear. Germline CDR1 reads SGHNT; CDR2 reads YENEEA. The CDR3 extends over 14 amino acids. Trimming stripped 3 bases from V and 2 bases from J, with 7 bases between. CDR3: CASSFETNTGELFF. CDR3 bases: TGTGCCAGCAGCTTTGAGACTAACACCGGGGAGCTGTTTTTT. Full variable domain (outside the CDR3, taken from reference TRBV11-3 and TRBJ2-2): EAGVVQSPRYKIIEKKQPVAFWCNPISGHNTLYWYLQNLGQGPELLIRYENEEAVDDSQLPKDRFSAERLKGVDSTLKIQPAELGDSAVYLCASSFETNTGELFFGEGSRLTVL.

The chain is built from TRBV6-2 or TRBV6-3 and TRBJ2-7; 9 bases are shared with TRBD2. CDR1 is MNHEY and CDR2 is SVGEGT in the germline V gene. The CDR3 is 14 amino acids. J was trimmed by 6 bases and V by 5 bases; bases with no gene match: 8. The CDR3 DNA reads TGTGCCAGCAGTAGATCCGGGACTAGCACCGAGCAGTACTTC. Protein product: CASSRSGTSTEQYF.

The chain links TRBV27 to TRBJ1-1, with D perhaps matching TRBD1 (6 bases). V lost 4 bases and J lost 1, with 13 bases in between. This CDR3 comprises 15 residues. CDR1 and CDR2 from the germline V gene are MNHEY and SMNVEV (reference sequence). CDR3 nucleotides: TGTGCCAGCAGTTCCCTACAGGGCTGGAACACTGAAGCTTTCTTT. As protein: CASSSLQGWNTEAFF.

As regards this clone: The same CDR3 is also encoded by other DNA sequences in this sample. The genes are TRBV4-3 and TRBJ1-3, with D uncertain. The germline V gene has CDR1 LGHNA and CDR2 YSLEER. The CDR3 loop spans 17 amino acids. V lost 0 bases and J lost 2, with 14 bases in between. The CDR3 DNA reads TGCGCCAGCAGCCAAGATCCGGCAGGCCGGACTGGAAACACCATATATTTT. It yields the protein CASSQDPAGRTGNTIYF.

This clone came up once. CDR3 protein: CAWSSGRGDIQYF. In nucleotides, the CDR3 is TGTGCCTGGAGTTCTGGGAGGGGAGACATTCAGTACTTC. The chain combines TRBV30 with TRBJ2-4, with 7 bases identical to TRBD2. CDR3 size: 13 residues. J lost 8 bases, V lost 2 bases, and 6 bases had no gene match. CDR1 is GTSNPN, CDR2 SVGIG, per germline (reference sequence). Drawing the rest from reference TRBV30 and TRBJ2-4, the complete variable domain is SQTIHQWPATLVQPVGSPLSLECTVEGTSNPNLYWYRQAAGRGLQLLFYSVGIGQISSEVPQNLSASRPQDRQFILSSKKLLLSDSGFYLCAWSSGRGDIQYFGAGTRLSVL.

The chain employs TRBV30 and TRBJ1-3; D unresolved. The length of the CDR3 is 14 residues. Germline V CDR1 and CDR2: GTSNPN, SVGIG (reference sequence). Trimming pared 3 bases from V and 4 bases from J, leaving 13 bases between. The CDR3 reads CAWRANSQGNTIYF. CDR3 nucleotides: TGTGCCTGGAGAGCAAATTCCCAAGGAAACACCATATATTTT.

This clone came up once. This rearrangement joins TRBV2 to TRBJ1-1, with D tentatively TRBD1 (5 bases). CDR1 and CDR2 from the germline V gene are SNHLY and FYNNEI. Between the trimmed V and J ends, which lost 7 bases and 4 bases, there was a span of 13 bases. The CDR3 runs 13 residues. CDR3 bases: TGTGCCAGCAAGTTGACAGTAGTCACTGAAGCTTTCTTT. Protein: CASKLTVVTEAFF. The whole variable domain, remainder taken from reference TRBV2 and TRBJ1-1, is EPEVTQTPSHQVTQMGQEVILRCVPISNHLYFYWYRQILGQKVEFLVSFYNNEISEKSEIFDDQFSVERPDGSNFTLKIRSTKLEDSAMYFCASKLTVVTEAFFGQGTRLTVV.

The rearrangement uses TRBV5-1 and TRBJ1-5; D unresolved. Trimming removed 1 base from V and 4 bases from J, with 6 bases in between. Per germline, CDR1 SGHRS and CDR2 YFSETQ. CDR3 length equals 13 residues. CDR3 sequence: CASSLTQNQPQHF. Written as DNA, the CDR3 is TGCGCCAGCAGCTTGACGCAGAATCAGCCCCAGCATTTT.

V is TRBV25-1 and J is TRBJ2-1, with 8 bases aligning to TRBD2. This CDR3 has 16 residues. CDR1 is MGHDK, CDR2 SYGVNS, per germline. The V gene end was trimmed by 7 bases and the J gene end by 0 bases; junction bases not matched to a gene: 8. The CDR3 here is CASTEGSGISYNEQFF. The CDR3 coding sequence is TGTGCCAGCACCGAAGGTAGCGGGATCTCCTACAATGAGCAGTTCTTC. The variable domain in full, with the rest retrieved from reference TRBV25-1 and TRBJ2-1, is EADIYQTPRYLVIGTGKKITLECSQTMGHDKMYWYQQDPGMELHLIHYSYGVNSTEKGDLSSESTVSRIRTEHFPLTLESARPSHTSQYLCASTEGSGISYNEQFFGPGTRLTVL.

This clone has only a few counts. The chain recombines TRBV29-1 with TRBJ2-7, with a tentative D call TRBD2 (6 bases). The germline V gene has CDR1 SQVTM and CDR2 ANQGSEA. CDR3 size: 13 residues. The V and J ends lost 5 bases and 6 bases respectively, with 17 bases between them. The DNA of the CDR3 is TGCAGCGTTTCCGGACTACGGACCGGCGAGCAGTACTTC. Its translation is CSVSGLRTGEQYF.

This clone appeared a few times. The germline gene is not matched at one end of the junction; a read error may be the cause. The genes are TRBV25-1 and TRBJ1-4; D is unresolved. Germline V gene data show CDR1 as MGHDK and CDR2 as SYGVNS. The CDR3 sequence is 12 residues long. The DNA for the CDR3 is TGTGCCAGCAGTGACCCCCCCTCCCCCACTGTTTTT. Protein: CASSDPPSPTVF.

This chain uses TRBV11-3 with TRBJ1-2; D uncertain. CDR1 and CDR2 (germline): SGHNT, YENEEA. The CDR3 consists of 14 residues. Trimming took off 2 bases at V and 0 bases at J, with 7 bases between the two ends. DNA for the CDR3: TGTGCCAGCAGCTTAAGCACAGCTAACTATGGCTACACCTTC. This encodes CASSLSTANYGYTF.

The chain couples TRBV7-3 to TRBJ2-1; 8 bases agree with TRBD2. The CDR3 has 16 residues. J gave up 0 bases and V 5 bases, and 6 bases lay outside the gene matches. Looked up from germline, CDR1 is SGHTA and CDR2 is FQGTGA. The CDR3 DNA follows: TGTGCCAGCAGCACACTAGCGGTCGGCTCCTACAATGAGCAGTTCTTC. This encodes CASSTLAVGSYNEQFF.

This clone showed up just once. Here the CDR3 reads CSVANPTGGTYEQYF. In DNA form, the CDR3 reads TGCAGCGTTGCAAATCCTACAGGGGGCACCTACGAGCAGTACTTC. The chain couples TRBV29-1 to TRBJ2-7; 9 bases line up with TRBD1. V lost 4 bases, J lost 2 bases, and 9 bases stayed unmatched. Germline CDR1 SQVTM, CDR2 ANQGSEA. CDR3 length: 15 amino acids.

This clone was seen a single time. This rearrangement joins TRBV5-4 to TRBJ2-7, with D tentatively TRBD2 (6 bases). The germline CDR1 and CDR2 sequences are SGHNT and YYREEE (reference sequence). This CDR3 region has 11 residues. Trimming shortened V by 5 bases and J by 3 bases, and 6 bases separated the two germline ends. As DNA, the CDR3 is TGTGCCAGCAGGGAGGGCTACGAGCAGTACTTC. Protein product: CASREGYEQYF.

This chain links TRBV15 with TRBJ2-7, with 7 bases matching TRBD1. The J segment lost 3 bases and the V segment lost 2 bases, leaving 7 bases of the junction unmatched. The germline V gene encodes CDR1 LNHNV and CDR2 YYDKDF (reference sequence). The CDR3 has 15 amino acids. CDR3 coding DNA: TGTGCCACCAGCAGACCCTGGGACAGACACTACGAGCAGTACTTC. Translation: CATSRPWDRHYEQYF. The full variable domain, its missing parts supplied by reference TRBV15 and TRBJ2-7, is DAMVIQNPRYQVTQFGKPVTLSCSQTLNHNVMYWYQQKSSQAPKLLFHYYDKDFNNEADTPDNFQSRRPNTSFCFLDIRSPGLGDTAMYLCATSRPWDRHYEQYFGPGTRLTVT.

This clone appeared a single time. The chain couples TRBV10-1 to TRBJ2-1; 9 bases are shared with TRBD2. V lost 7 bases and J lost 6; bases outside the gene matches: 13. Germline loops: CDR1 WNHNN, CDR2 SYGVQD (reference sequence). The CDR3 is 16 amino acids. The CDR3 DNA is TGCGCCAGCACCTCAGGGGCGGGAGGGCCTTTCAATGAGCAGTTCTTC. Translation: CASTSGAGGPFNEQFF.

The chain recombines TRBV7-2 with TRBJ2-5, with D maybe TRBD2 (5 bases). This CDR3 has 14 residues. V was shortened by 1 base and J by 2 bases, with 8 bases between the two germline ends. Germline CDR1 and CDR2: SGHTA and FQGNSA. CDR3 DNA: TGTGCCAGCAGCTTAGGAGGGTCGCAAGAGACCCAGTACTTC. The encoded protein is CASSLGGSQETQYF.

The table lists this clone with a few counts. The chain uses TRBV6-5 and TRBJ2-2, with 8 bases that match TRBD1. With 2 bases clipped from V and 5 bases from J, the junction kept 4 bases outside the gene matches. Per germline, CDR1 MNHEY and CDR2 SVGAGI. CDR3 length: 15 amino acids. CDR3 nucleotide sequence: TGTGCCAGCAGTTACGGGGACAGGCAAACCGGGGAGCTGTTTTTT. It specifies CASSYGDRQTGELFF.

The gene calls are TRBV27 and TRBJ2-7; the D gene is possibly TRBD1 (5 bases). The CDR3 is 16 amino acids. V gave up 6 bases and J gave up 2 bases, with 20 bases separating them. Germline V CDR1 and CDR2: MNHEY, SMNVEV (reference sequence). The CDR3 loop reads CASRTNRWATPYEQYF. The CDR3 DNA reads TGTGCCAGCAGGACGAACAGGTGGGCGACCCCCTACGAGCAGTACTTC.

Comments on this clone: This same CDR3 is encoded by further DNA sequences in the sample. The V call is TRBV18, the J call TRBJ2-3; D uncertain. The CDR3 length is 14 residues. CDR1 and CDR2 from the germline V gene are KGHSH and LQKENI. V was trimmed by 0 bases and J by 4 bases, leaving 8 bases between them. CDR3 in DNA: TGTGCCAGCTCACCACCGGCAGGCCCAGATACGCAGTATTTT. Translation gives CASSPPAGPDTQYF.